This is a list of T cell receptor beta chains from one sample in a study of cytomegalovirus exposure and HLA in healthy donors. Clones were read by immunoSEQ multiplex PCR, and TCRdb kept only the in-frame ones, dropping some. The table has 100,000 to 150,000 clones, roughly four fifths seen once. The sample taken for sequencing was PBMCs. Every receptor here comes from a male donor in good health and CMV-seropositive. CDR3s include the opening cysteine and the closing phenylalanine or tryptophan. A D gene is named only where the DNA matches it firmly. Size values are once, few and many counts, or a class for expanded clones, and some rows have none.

CDR3 protein: CASRLITNTGELFF
CDR3 DNA: TGTGCCAGCAGACTAATTACGAACACCGGGGAGCTGTTTTTT
J gene: TRBJ2-2
D gene: -
clone size: -
V gene: TRBV2

CDR3 protein: CASSPRGTGQETQYF
CDR3 DNA: TGTGCCAGCTCACCACGTGGGACAGGCCAAGAGACCCAGTACTTC
J gene: TRBJ2-5
D gene: TRBD1
clone size: few
V gene: TRBV18

CDR3 protein: CASSSTLVGGADTQYF
CDR3 DNA: TGTGCCAGCAGCTCCACATTAGTGGGGGGGGCAGATACGCAGTATTTT
J gene: TRBJ2-3
D gene: TRBD2
clone size: -
V gene: TRBV7-2

CDR3 protein: CASSYSTGGRGSPLHF
CDR3 DNA: TGTGCCAGCAGTTACTCGACCGGGGGAAGGGGTTCACCCCTCCACTTT
J gene: TRBJ1-6
D gene: -
clone size: -
V gene: TRBV6-5

CDR3 protein: CASSLARFRETQYF
CDR3 DNA: TGTGCCAGCAGTTTAGCCAGGTTTAGAGAGACCCAGTACTTC
J gene: TRBJ2-5
D gene: -
clone size: -
V gene: TRBV27

CDR3 protein: CASSHTGQGGEKLFF
CDR3 DNA: TGCGCCAGCAGCCACACCGGACAGGGAGGTGAAAAACTGTTTTTT
J gene: TRBJ1-4
D gene: TRBD1
clone size: -
V gene: TRBV4-3

CDR3 protein: CASSIMGQIQETQYF
CDR3 DNA: TGTGCCAGTAGTATCATGGGGCAGATTCAAGAGACCCAGTACTTC
J gene: TRBJ2-5
D gene: -
clone size: -
V gene: TRBV19

CDR3 protein: CASNSGDSGNTIYF
CDR3 DNA: TGTGCCAGCAATTCAGGGGACTCTGGAAACACCATATATTTT
J gene: TRBJ1-3
D gene: -
clone size: -
V gene: TRBV28

CDR3 protein: CASSVEGLAYEQYF
CDR3 DNA: TGTGCCAGCAGCGTAGAGGGACTAGCCTACGAGCAGTACTTC
J gene: TRBJ2-7
D gene: TRBD2
clone size: -
V gene: TRBV9

CDR3 protein: CASSLAGGGSSGNTIYF
CDR3 DNA: TGTGCCAGCAGCTTAGCTGGGGGCGGCAGCTCTGGAAACACCATATATTTT
J gene: TRBJ1-3
D gene: -
clone size: -
V gene: TRBV7-8

CDR3 protein: CASSLGLAQFF
CDR3 DNA: TGTGCCAGCAGCTTAGGACTAGCGCAGTTCTTC
J gene: TRBJ2-1
D gene: TRBD2
clone size: -
V gene: TRBV5-6

CDR3 protein: CASRAGLAGKVGELFF
CDR3 DNA: TGTGCCAGCAGGGCTGGACTAGCGGGAAAGGTCGGGGAGCTGTTTTTT
J gene: TRBJ2-2
D gene: TRBD2
clone size: -
V gene: TRBV11-3

CDR3 protein: CASSPSPSSGANGLTF
CDR3 DNA: TGTGCCAGCAGCCCGAGTCCCAGCTCTGGGGCCAACGGCCTGACTTTC
J gene: TRBJ2-6
D gene: -
clone size: once
V gene: TRBV11-3

CDR3 protein: CSVEKRTSTDTQYF
CDR3 DNA: TGCAGCGTTGAGAAGAGAACTAGCACAGATACGCAGTATTTT
J gene: TRBJ2-3
D gene: -
clone size: once
V gene: TRBV29-1

CDR3 protein: CASSPVGAPGELFF
CDR3 DNA: TGTGCCAGCAGCCCCGTGGGAGCCCCCGGGGAGCTGTTTTTT
J gene: TRBJ2-2
D gene: -
clone size: -
V gene: TRBV5-5

CDR3 protein: CASSLVGTTYEQYF
CDR3 DNA: TGTGCCAGCAGCTTAGTCGGGACTACCTACGAGCAGTACTTC
J gene: TRBJ2-7
D gene: TRBD2
clone size: once
V gene: TRBV7-2

CDR3 protein: CASSLYSGRVDEQFF
CDR3 DNA: TGTGCCAGCAGCTTGTATAGCGGGAGGGTCGATGAGCAGTTCTTC
J gene: TRBJ2-1
D gene: TRBD2
clone size: -
V gene: TRBV5-6

CDR3 protein: CASSVDPLYQETQYF
CDR3 DNA: TGTGCCAGCAGCGTAGATCCCTTGTACCAAGAGACCCAGTACTTC
J gene: TRBJ2-5
D gene: -
clone size: -
V gene: TRBV9

CDR3 protein: CASSYQTGTDMYEQYF
CDR3 DNA: TGTGCCAGCAGCTACCAGACCGGGACAGATATGTACGAGCAGTACTTC
J gene: TRBJ2-7
D gene: TRBD1
clone size: -
V gene: TRBV7-6

CDR3 protein: CASSPRGGNQPQHF
CDR3 DNA: TGTGCCAGCTCACCGAGAGGTGGCAATCAGCCCCAGCATTTT
J gene: TRBJ1-5
D gene: -
clone size: -
V gene: TRBV18

CDR3 protein: CASSPTYFDWTGRNYEQYF
CDR3 DNA: TGTGCCAGCAGTCCTACATACTTTGATTGGACAGGGAGGAACTACGAGCAGTACTTC
J gene: TRBJ2-7
D gene: TRBD1
clone size: -
V gene: TRBV28

CDR3 protein: CASKRGTSGTHQETQYF
CDR3 DNA: TGTGCCAGCAAGCGAGGGACTAGCGGGACCCATCAAGAGACCCAGTACTTC
J gene: TRBJ2-5
D gene: TRBD2
clone size: few
V gene: TRBV27

CDR3 protein: CAWGIGGHLYEQYF
CDR3 DNA: TGTGCCTGGGGAATCGGTGGACACCTCTACGAGCAGTACTTC
J gene: TRBJ2-7
D gene: -
clone size: -
V gene: TRBV30

CDR3 protein: CASSPREFPDYEQYF
CDR3 DNA: TGTGCCAGCAGCCCACGGGAGTTCCCCGACTACGAGCAGTACTTC
J gene: TRBJ2-7
D gene: -
clone size: -
V gene: TRBV11-2

CDR3 protein: CSVVRDYLRSEQFF
CDR3 DNA: TGCAGCGTTGTCCGGGACTACCTGCGAAGTGAGCAGTTCTTC
J gene: TRBJ2-1
D gene: TRBD2
clone size: -
V gene: TRBV29-1

CDR3 protein: CASSLGTGGQPQHF
CDR3 DNA: TGTGCCAGCAGCTTGGGGACAGGGGGTCAGCCCCAGCATTTT
J gene: TRBJ1-5
D gene: TRBD1
clone size: -
V gene: TRBV5-6

CDR3 protein: CASSLSGGLNEQFF
CDR3 DNA: TGTGCCAGCAGCTTGTCAGGGGGATTGAATGAGCAGTTCTTC
J gene: TRBJ2-1
D gene: TRBD1
clone size: -
V gene: TRBV7-3